Shown below are 22 T cell receptor beta chains from a single sample sequenced in a study of blood T cell repertoires in COVID-19. Measured with immunoSEQ multiplex PCR; TCRdb has only the in-frame clones, and not every one. Among about 130,000 clones listed, 75% to 90% were seen once. Material: PBMCs or T cells enriched from blood (not recorded which). The source of these receptors is a woman aged 45-60 years who had recovered from COVID-19.

V and J are TRBV19 and TRBJ2-3, with D possibly being TRBD1 (6 bases). Deletions cut 5 bases from V and 2 bases from J, with 11 bases between. This CDR3 region has 14 residues. The germline CDR1 and CDR2 sequences are LNHDA and SQIVND (reference sequence). CDR3 sequence reads: CASSPRTVTDTQYF. The CDR3 DNA is TGTGCCAGTAGTCCCCGGACAGTCACAGATACGCAGTATTTT.

The V and J genes are TRBV5-1 and TRBJ1-5; D gene uncertain. The length of the CDR3 is 16 residues. Deletions cut 0 bases from V and 0 bases from J, with 10 bases between. CDR1 and CDR2 (germline): SGHRS, YFSETQ. This chain's CDR3 is CASSLDPGYSNQPQHF. The CDR3 DNA is TGCGCCAGCAGCTTGGATCCGGGGTATAGCAATCAGCCCCAGCATTTT.

V is TRBV30 and J is TRBJ2-3; a possible D gene is TRBD2 (6 bases). V gave up 0 bases and J gave up 2 bases, with 12 bases separating them. Germline values: CDR1 GTSNPN, CDR2 SVGIG (reference sequence). The CDR3 loop spans 15 amino acids. As DNA, the CDR3 is TGTGCCTGGAGTGTACTGGGGGGTTCCACAGATACGCAGTATTTT. Amino acids: CAWSVLGGSTDTQYF.

The chain uses TRBV11-3 and TRBJ2-6; the D gene is possibly TRBD1 (7 bases). V was trimmed by 4 bases and J by 0 bases, leaving 16 bases between them. CDR3 length: 18 amino acids. Germline CDR1 and CDR2: SGHNT and YENEEA. The CDR3, as DNA: TGTGCCAGCAGCTCCGGTGGCAGGGGGGACTCTGGGGCCAACGTCCTGACTTTC. Translated, it gives CASSSGGRGDSGANVLTF.

This clone was seen a handful of times. The rearrangement uses TRBV6-4 and TRBJ2-3; D gene unclear. With 3 bases removed from V and 3 bases from J, the gap between germline ends came to 7 bases. The CDR3 loop spans 13 amino acids. Germline CDR1 MRHNA, CDR2 SNTAGT. DNA of the CDR3: TGTGCCAGCAGTGATAGTTATACAGATACGCAGTATTTT. Its protein is CASSDSYTDTQYF.

The rearrangement links TRBV27 to TRBJ2-1; TRBD1 might be the D (6 bases). This CDR3 region has 16 residues. With 5 bases removed from V and 4 bases from J, the gap between germline ends came to 18 bases. Germline CDR1 reads MNHEY; CDR2 reads SMNVEV (reference sequence). The DNA of the CDR3 is TGTGCCAGCAGTGGGACAACGAACCGCCTTTACAATGAGCAGTTCTTC. Translated: CASSGTTNRLYNEQFF.

CDR3 DNA sequence: TGTGCCAGCAGTTACTCCTTGGGACTCGGCTACACCTTC. Translation: CASSYSLGLGYTF. The J gene is TRBJ1-2, the V gene TRBV6-5; a possible D gene is TRBD1 (5 bases). Germline V CDR1 and CDR2: MNHEY, SVGAGI. The CDR3 sequence is 13 residues long. Between the trimmed V and J ends, which lost 0 bases and 8 bases, there was a span of 10 bases.

This clone came up once. V is TRBV10-1 and J is TRBJ2-1; 8 positions agree with TRBD1. The germline gives CDR1 WNHNN, CDR2 SYGVQD (reference sequence). Unmatched junction bases numbered 9, after V lost 5 bases and J lost 6 bases. This CDR3 is 15 amino acids long. Here the CDR3 reads CASSIYGTGGNEQFF. The DNA of the CDR3 is TGCGCCAGCAGTATCTACGGCACAGGGGGCAATGAGCAGTTCTTC.

The rearrangement uses TRBV27 and TRBJ2-5; 7 bases match TRBD2. Germline loops: CDR1 MNHEY, CDR2 SMNVEV (reference sequence). This CDR3 is built from 15 residues. The ends lost 5 bases at V and 5 bases at J; junction bases unmatched: 11. This chain's CDR3 is CASSVGAGRRETQYF. Here the CDR3 DNA reads TGTGCCAGCAGTGTTGGGGCCGGGAGGCGGGAGACCCAGTACTTC.

The chain is built from TRBV30 and TRBJ2-5; D is possibly TRBD1 (6 bases). V lost 7 bases and J lost 2, with 11 bases in between. There are 12 residues in the CDR3. Germline loops: CDR1 GTSNPN, CDR2 SVGIG (reference sequence). The CDR3 nucleotides read TGTGCCTTTCAGGGGCGTCAAGAGACCCAGTACTTC. It is translated as CAFQGRQETQYF.

The V and J genes are TRBV7-9 and TRBJ2-5, with D tentatively TRBD2 (6 bases). This CDR3 has 16 amino acids. Trimming took 5 bases from V and 2 from J, leaving 18 bases between them. Germline CDR1 and CDR2: SEHNR and FQNEAQ (reference sequence). This chain's CDR3 is CASSPRGVGGQETQYF. In DNA, the CDR3 is TGTGCCAGCAGCCCACGAGGGGTGGGGGGTCAAGAGACCCAGTACTTC.

This clone showed up just a few times. The genes are TRBV5-1 and TRBJ2-7; D is unclear. Trimming left V 0 bases short and J 2 bases short, with 12 bases between. Germline V gene data show CDR1 as SGHRS and CDR2 as YFSETQ. The CDR3 has 15 amino acids. CDR3: CASSLVSSITYEQYF. The CDR3 DNA reads as TGCGCCAGCAGCTTGGTGTCGAGTATAACCTACGAGCAGTACTTC.

The genes are TRBV6-5 and TRBJ2-7; no reliable D call. The CDR3 runs 14 residues. Looked up from germline, CDR1 is MNHEY and CDR2 is SVGAGI. V lost 2 bases and J 3 bases, leaving 11 bases between the germline ends. The CDR3 DNA is TGTGCCAGCAGTTACGACTCCTTGGGCTACGAGCAGTACTTC. Protein sequence: CASSYDSLGYEQYF.

J is TRBJ2-2 and V is TRBV10-3; TRBD2 agrees at 9 bases. The CDR3 length is 15 residues. Germline V gives CDR1 ENHRY, CDR2 SYGVKD. V gave up 10 bases and J gave up 0 bases; unmatched junction bases: 6. DNA of the CDR3: TGTGCCACCCGGCGGGAGGGGGCGAACACCGGGGAGCTGTTTTTT. Translating gives CATRREGANTGELFF.

The CDR3 is CSVDIGSTDTQYF. The CDR3 DNA sequence: TGCAGCGTTGATATTGGCAGCACAGATACGCAGTATTTT. This chain uses TRBV29-1 with TRBJ2-3; no reliable D call. Germline CDR1 reads SQVTM; CDR2 reads ANQGSEA. V lost 3 bases and J 0 bases, leaving 7 bases between the germline ends. This CDR3 has 13 residues.

The V and J genes are TRBV2 and TRBJ1-1; perhaps TRBD1 as D (5 bases). V gave up 4 bases and J gave up 2 bases, with 8 bases separating them. The CDR3 contains 13 residues. The germline CDR1 and CDR2 sequences are SNHLY and FYNNEI. CDR3 sequence reads: CASSGGPNTEAFF. CDR3 DNA sequence: TGTGCCAGCAGTGGGGGCCCTAACACTGAAGCTTTCTTT.

This rearrangement joins TRBV25-1 to TRBJ1-5; 7 nucleotides match TRBD1. V lost 1 base to trimming and J lost 6 bases; unmatched junction nucleotides: 6. In germline, CDR1 is MGHDK, CDR2 SYGVNS. The CDR3 spans 15 residues. The CDR3 region has the DNA TGTGCCAGCAGTGAATCCGCGCAGGGGGGTCAGCCCCAGCATTTT. This encodes CASSESAQGGQPQHF.

The chain links TRBV3-1 (or the pseudogene TRBV3-2) to TRBJ2-2; D unclear. The CDR3 extends over 11 amino acids. Germline CDR1 reads LGHDT; CDR2 reads YNNKEL (reference sequence). V gave up 5 bases and J gave up 5 bases, with 3 bases separating them. The CDR3 loop reads CASSTTGELFF. The DNA of the CDR3 is TGTGCCAGCAGCACAACCGGGGAGCTGTTTTTT.

The gene calls are TRBV3-1 (or the pseudogene TRBV3-2) and TRBJ2-2; D might be TRBD1 (5 bases). The CDR3 is 13 residues long. Germline-derived CDR1 and CDR2 are LGHDT and YNNKEL (reference sequence). V was trimmed by 2 bases and J by 6 bases, leaving 7 bases between them. Here the CDR3 reads CASSQMGPGELFF. The CDR3 DNA reads as TGTGCCAGCAGCCAAATGGGGCCCGGGGAGCTGTTTTTT.

CDR3 sequence (DNA): TGTGCCAGCAGCCGGACTAGCGGGGCCACAGATACGCAGTATTTT. It translates to CASSRTSGATDTQYF. The chain combines TRBV7-9 with TRBJ2-3; 12 positions agree with TRBD2. Germline lookup yields CDR1 SEHNR and CDR2 FQNEAQ (reference sequence). The ends lost 5 bases at V and 2 bases at J; junction bases unmatched: 2. The CDR3 covers 15 residues.

The V gene is TRBV19, the J gene TRBJ1-5; perhaps TRBD1 as D (5 bases). The CDR3 covers 16 residues. Germline CDR1 reads LNHDA; CDR2 reads SQIVND (reference sequence). V lost 4 bases and J 0 bases, leaving 13 bases between the germline ends. CDR3 nucleotides: TGTGCCAGTAGTACGTTCGACAGTAATAGCAATCAGCCCCAGCATTTT. Protein: CASSTFDSNSNQPQHF.

This clone was seen only a few times. The chain is built from TRBV6-2 or TRBV6-3 and TRBJ2-1; maybe TRBD1 (6 bases). The CDR3 runs to 13 residues. V lost 2 bases to trimming and J lost 7 bases, with 9 bases between them. CDR1 is MNHEY, CDR2 SVGEGT, per germline. CDR3 bases: TGTGCCAGCAGTTACGGACAGAATAATGAGCAGTTCTTC. As protein: CASSYGQNNEQFF.